This paragraph covers one TCR beta chain sequence. The CDR3 is made up of 11 amino acids. V gave up 6 bases and J gave up 6 bases, with 6 bases separating them. The sample is drawn from a study of blood T cell repertoires in COVID-19. The overall study: Acute-phase and convalescent COVID-19 samples originated in the United States, Italy and Spain.

The table came from immunoSEQ multiplex PCR; TCRdb's copy has only in-frame clones and leaves some out. Of about 42,000 clones listed, 86% were seen once; the top ten hold 59%. This TCR was sampled from a man between 65 and 79 years old with acute or convalescent COVID-19. The gene calls are TRBV12-3 or TRBV12-4 and TRBJ2-1, with no clear D. The sample taken for sequencing was peripheral blood. The CDR3 is CASSSLNEQFF. The CDR3 DNA is TGTGCCAGCAGCTCCCTCAATGAGCAGTTCTTC.